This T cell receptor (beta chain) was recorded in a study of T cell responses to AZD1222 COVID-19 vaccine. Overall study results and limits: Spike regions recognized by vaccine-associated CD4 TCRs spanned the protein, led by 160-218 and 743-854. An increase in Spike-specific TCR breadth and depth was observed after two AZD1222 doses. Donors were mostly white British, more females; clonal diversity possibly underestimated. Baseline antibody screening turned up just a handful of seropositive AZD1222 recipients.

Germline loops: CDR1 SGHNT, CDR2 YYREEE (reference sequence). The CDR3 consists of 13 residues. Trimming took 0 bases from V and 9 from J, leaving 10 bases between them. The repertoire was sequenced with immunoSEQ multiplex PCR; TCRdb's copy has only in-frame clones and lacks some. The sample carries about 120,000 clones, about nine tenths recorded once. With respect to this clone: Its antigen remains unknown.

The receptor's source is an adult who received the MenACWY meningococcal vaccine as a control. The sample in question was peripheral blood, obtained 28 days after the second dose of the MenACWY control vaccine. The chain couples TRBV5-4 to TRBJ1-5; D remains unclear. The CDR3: CASSLDRSGPQHF. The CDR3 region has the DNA TGTGCCAGCAGCTTGGACCGTAGTGGGCCCCAGCATTTT.